This TCR beta chain was obtained from a study of cytomegalovirus exposure and HLA in healthy donors. Across the study: One earlier analysis, a look at 200 million or so T cells, found roughly 110 million unique TCR beta sequences. Of all 400 or so donors who were genotyped, roughly 85% belonged to the Caucasian-associated ancestry cluster.

As regards this clone: Its target is unknown.

The PCR contained 60 Vbeta and 13 Jbeta primers. The protocol was immunoSEQ multiplex PCR, while the TCRdb copy is restricted to in-frame clones and leaves out a portion. The sample shows 200,000 to 250,000 clones, 82% of them seen only once. Broader study findings: For most subjects, TCR beta sequences were reported to predict HLA-A and HLA-B alleles with accuracy.

Germline V lookup: CDR1 GTSNPN, CDR2 SVGIG (reference sequence). The ends were cut back, 8 bases at V and 5 bases at J, with 18 bases in the middle. The CDR3 spans 14 residues. Sequenced material: PBMCs. The V gene is TRBV30, the J gene TRBJ2-2; D is possibly TRBD2 (6 bases). The receptor was isolated from a woman in her thirties or forties in good health and CMV-seropositive. CDR3 sequence: CARAGTPYTGELFF. The CDR3 nucleotides are TGTGCCCGGGCCGGGACTCCTTATACCGGGGAGCTGTTTTTT.